The present TCR beta chain was sequenced within a study of patients and donors after allogeneic stem cell transplantation. TCRdb passed the RT-PCR reads through MiXCR, listing each CDR3 protein once. The sample consists of roughly 960,000 distinct CDR3 sequences, about a sixth of them appearing once. This clonotype was counted a few times. The CDR3 runs to 17 residues. This TCR derives from a human donor who was either an allogeneic HSCT recipient or a stem cell or donor lymphocyte infusion donor (not recorded which). It is not recorded whose cells these are; they may come from a transplant donor. The sequencing sample was made of blood, either unsorted or a sorted T cell fraction (not recorded which). The V gene is TRBV12-1, the J gene TRBJ2-1; no check of the table's D call, TRBD2, against the DNA was made. TRBV12-1 corresponds to a pseudogene. CDR3 amino acids: CASSFEAGGPFGYEQFF. CDR3 nucleotides: TGTGCCAGCAGCTTTGAGGCGGGGGGGCCATTCGGCTATGAGCAGTTCTTC.